The following is a T cell receptor beta chain sequence with its context. No antigen is known for it. The CDR3 runs 17 residues. The J segment lost 0 bases and the V segment lost 4 bases, leaving 10 bases of the junction unmatched. The germline V gene has CDR1 SGHRS and CDR2 YFSETQ. The data were obtained in a study of T-cell memory formation after mild COVID-19. Study results and caveats: Within pre-infection memory, some responding clones were found, suggesting cross-reactive memory joined. CD4+ contracting clones were mainly CM and EM; CD8+ ones, EMRA.

The 5'RACE method, run with constant-segment primers, produced TCR alpha and TCR beta cDNA libraries (carrying sample barcodes and UMIs). A single record per CDR3 protein comes from TCRdb applying MiXCR to the 5' RACE reads. Here the sample spans under 600,000 distinct CDR3 sequences, about a fifth being singletons. The V call is TRBV5-1, the J call TRBJ2-1; TRBD2 aligns across 7 bases. The clonotype originates from an adult woman who had mild COVID-19 (a few samples of this study predate the infection). Cell type and time point are not known. Sequenced sample: PBMCs or a T cell subset sorted from them (not recorded which). The CDR3: CASSLEREGVSYNEQFF. The CDR3 nucleotides are TGCGCCAGCAGCCTAGAGCGGGAAGGTGTCTCCTACAATGAGCAGTTCTTC.